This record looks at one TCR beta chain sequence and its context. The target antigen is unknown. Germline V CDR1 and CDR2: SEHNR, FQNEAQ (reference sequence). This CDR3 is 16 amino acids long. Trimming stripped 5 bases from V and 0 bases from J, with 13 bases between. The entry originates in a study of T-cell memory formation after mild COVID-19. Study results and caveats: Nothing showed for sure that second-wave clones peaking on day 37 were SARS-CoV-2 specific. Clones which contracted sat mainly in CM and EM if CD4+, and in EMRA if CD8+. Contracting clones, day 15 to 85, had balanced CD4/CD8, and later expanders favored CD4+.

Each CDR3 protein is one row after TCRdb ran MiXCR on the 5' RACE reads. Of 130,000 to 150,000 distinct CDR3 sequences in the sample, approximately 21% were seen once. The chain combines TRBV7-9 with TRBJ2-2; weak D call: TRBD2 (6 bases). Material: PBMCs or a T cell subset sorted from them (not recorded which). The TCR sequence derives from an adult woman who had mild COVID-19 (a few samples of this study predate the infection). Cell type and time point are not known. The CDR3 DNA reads TGTGCCAGCAGCCATTCGGGACTCCCGAACACCGGGGAGCTGTTTTTT. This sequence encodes CASSHSGLPNTGELFF.